These 24 T cell receptor beta chains came from one sample sequenced in a study of control samples from healthy donors and cancer patients. Method: immunoSEQ multiplex PCR; TCRdb's copy keeps in-frame clones and lacks some. The top ten clones hold almost 1.5% of a sample with 190,000 or so clones, 90% to 95% of them seen once. The specimen sequenced was blood. Receptors were obtained from a man between 18 and 35 years old in good health.

This clone was detected only once. V usage is TRBV6-1 and J usage is TRBJ2-7; a weak D match, TRBD1 (6 bases). The germline CDR1 and CDR2 sequences are MNHNS and SASEGT. This CDR3 has 16 residues. Trimming pared 2 bases from V and 6 bases from J, leaving 20 bases between. In nucleotides, the CDR3 is TGTGCCAGCAGTGAATTTAACAGGGACGGGGCTATCGAGCAGTACTTC. Protein: CASSEFNRDGAIEQYF.

This rearrangement joins TRBV6-5 to TRBJ1-4; no reliable D call. Trimming took off 6 bases at V and 3 bases at J, with 11 bases between the two ends. Germline values: CDR1 MNHEY, CDR2 SVGAGI. The CDR3 is made up of 14 amino acids. CDR3 coding DNA: TGTGCCAGCAGCCCGGAACAGCCTAATGAAAAACTGTTTTTT. This encodes CASSPEQPNEKLFF.

This chain connects TRBV19 to TRBJ2-2; perhaps TRBD2 as D (6 bases). The CDR3 spans 15 residues. V was clipped by 8 bases and J by 0 bases, with 13 bases between them. The germline CDR1 and CDR2 sequences are LNHDA and SQIVND (reference sequence). The CDR3 spells CASLPPGANTGELFF. CDR3 in DNA: TGTGCCAGTCTACCCCCGGGAGCGAACACCGGGGAGCTGTTTTTT. The full variable domain, rest sourced from reference TRBV19 and TRBJ2-2, is DGGITQSPKYLFRKEGQNVTLSCEQNLNHDAMYWYRQDPGQGLRLIYYSQIVNDFQKGDIAEGYSVSREKKESFPLTVTSAQKNPTAFYLCASLPPGANTGELFFGEGSRLTVL.

The genes are TRBV29-1 and TRBJ2-6; D gene ambiguous. Germline V CDR1 and CDR2: SQVTM, ANQGSEA. V lost 6 bases to trimming and J lost 0 bases, with 3 bases between them. The CDR3 loop spans 12 amino acids. CDR3 DNA: TGCAGCGTCGTCTCTGGGGCCAACGTCCTGACTTTC. Amino acid sequence: CSVVSGANVLTF.

The rearrangement uses TRBV4-2 and TRBJ2-3, with 10 bases that match TRBD2. The ends lost 7 bases at V and 3 bases at J; junction bases unmatched: 16. Germline V lookup: CDR1 LGHNA, CDR2 YNFKEQ. This CDR3 is built from 18 residues. This CDR3 reads CASKTSSGGASLTDTQYF. The CDR3 nucleotides are TGTGCCAGCAAGACCTCCAGCGGGGGGGCCTCCCTGACAGATACGCAGTATTTT.

A word on this clone: The junction differs from germline at one of its ends, possibly a read error. The chain recombines TRBV5-1 with TRBJ2-1; 9 bases fit TRBD2. Germline V lookup: CDR1 SGHRS, CDR2 YFSETQ. The CDR3 is 15 amino acids. The CDR3 sequence: CARSWGGGENNEQFF. The DNA of the CDR3 is TGCGCCCGCAGCTGGGGCGGGGGGGAAAACAATGAGCAGTTCTTC.

The chain is built from TRBV11-2 and TRBJ1-6, with 9 bases identical to TRBD1. The CDR3 loop spans 15 amino acids. V dropped 4 bases and J dropped 5; count of bases not matched to a gene: 3. The germline CDR1 and CDR2 sequences are SGHAT and FQNNGV. CDR3 bases: TGTGCCAGCAGCTCGACAGGGGGAAATAATTCACCCCTCCACTTT. Protein sequence: CASSSTGGNNSPLHF. Full variable domain (outside the CDR3, taken from reference TRBV11-2 and TRBJ1-6): EAGVAQSPRYKIIEKRQSVAFWCNPISGHATLYWYQQILGQGPKLLIQFQNNGVVDDSQLPKDRFSAERLKGVDSTLKIQPAKLEDSAVYLCASSSTGGNNSPLHFGNGTRLTVT.

The chain joins TRBV7-9 to TRBJ2-6; a weak D match, TRBD1 (6 bases). V dropped 4 bases and J dropped 4 bases, with 17 bases sitting between them. The CDR3 length is 17 residues. Germline V gene lookup returns CDR1 SEHNR and CDR2 FQNEAQ (reference sequence). The CDR3 reads CASSSMTGSTGANVLTF. CDR3 sequence (DNA): TGTGCCAGCAGCTCGATGACAGGATCAACCGGGGCCAACGTCCTGACTTTC.

The chain carries TRBV6-2 or TRBV6-3 and TRBJ2-3; 9 bases match TRBD1. V shed 4 bases, J shed 0 bases, and the junction held 8 bases outside the gene matches. The CDR3 loop spans 17 amino acids. Germline V gives CDR1 MNHEY, CDR2 SVGEGT. The CDR3 DNA reads TGTGCCAGCAGTTCTTTACCCGGGACAGGGAGCACAGATACGCAGTATTTT. The encoded protein is CASSSLPGTGSTDTQYF.

This chain joins TRBV6-2 or TRBV6-3 and TRBJ1-2; weak D call: TRBD1 (5 bases). CDR3 size: 14 residues. Trimming took off 5 bases at V and 8 bases at J, with 18 bases between the two ends. Germline V gene lookup returns CDR1 MNHEY and CDR2 SVGEGT. The CDR3 loop reads CASSPTSWGYGYTF. The CDR3 DNA is TGTGCCAGCAGTCCCACCTCCTGGGGCTACGGCTACACCTTC.

This chain links TRBV6-5 with TRBJ1-2; no definite D call. Germline CDR1 and CDR2: MNHEY and SVGAGI. The CDR3 spans 14 residues. V dropped 7 bases and J dropped 8 bases, with 20 bases sitting between them. CDR3 nucleotide sequence: TGTGCCAGCACCGGACCCAGAGTTTTGGGAGGCTACACCTTC. This encodes CASTGPRVLGGYTF.

The chain uses TRBV7-2 and TRBJ1-4; D remains ambiguous. In germline, CDR1 is SGHTA, CDR2 FQGNSA. Trimming cost V 3 bases and J 2 bases, with 7 bases left between them. The CDR3 spans 14 residues. The CDR3 region has the DNA TGTGCCAGCAGCTTGGGGAGCACTAATGAAAAACTGTTTTTT. Protein sequence: CASSLGSTNEKLFF. The full variable domain, its missing parts supplied by reference TRBV7-2 and TRBJ1-4, is GAGVSQSPSNKVTEKGKDVELRCDPISGHTALYWYRQSLGQGLEFLIYFQGNSAPDKSGLPSDRFSAERTGGSVSTLTIQRTQQEDSAVYLCASSLGSTNEKLFFGSGTQLSVL.

The chain has TRBV12-5 and TRBJ2-3; 11 bases align to TRBD2. J was trimmed by 3 bases and V by 3 bases; bases with no gene match: 17. The CDR3 spans 20 residues. Germline V lookup: CDR1 LGHNT, CDR2 FRNRAP. The CDR3 protein is CASGLTNKTSGVGITDTQYF. CDR3 nucleotides: TGTGCTAGTGGTTTAACTAATAAGACTAGCGGGGTAGGTATTACAGATACGCAGTATTTT. Full variable domain (rest looked up from reference TRBV12-5 and TRBJ2-3): DARVTQTPRHKVTEMGQEVTMRCQPILGHNTVFWYRQTMMQGLELLAYFRNRAPLDDSGMPKDRFSAEMPDATLATLKIQPSEPRDSAVYFCASGLTNKTSGVGITDTQYFGPGTRLTVL.

This sequence joins TRBV7-2 and TRBJ1-1; the D gene is possibly TRBD1 (6 bases). Trimming took 2 bases from V and 3 from J, leaving 19 bases between them. This CDR3 is 17 amino acids long. Germline values: CDR1 SGHTA, CDR2 FQGNSA. CDR3 coding DNA: TGTGCCAGCAGCTTAACATTAACAGGGACATTTGACACTGAAGCTTTCTTT. Encoded protein: CASSLTLTGTFDTEAFF.

This chain joins TRBV2 and TRBJ2-5; D gene ambiguous. The V gene lost 7 bases and the J gene lost 5 bases, with 14 bases spanning the gap. The CDR3 has 13 residues. CDR1 SNHLY and CDR2 FYNNEI come from the germline V gene. DNA for the CDR3: TGTGCCAGCAAGTTCCTCAACACCGAGACCCAGTACTTC. Residues: CASKFLNTETQYF.

A remark on this clone: The sample contains more than one DNA sequence encoding this CDR3. This sequence joins TRBV30 and TRBJ1-2; D gene ambiguous. CDR1 and CDR2 from the germline V gene are GTSNPN and SVGIG (reference sequence). V lost 0 bases and J 8 bases, leaving 10 bases between the germline ends. This CDR3 contains 12 residues. Here the CDR3 reads CAWSVLSGGYTF. The CDR3 DNA sequence: TGTGCCTGGAGTGTACTTTCGGGGGGCTACACCTTC.

A single count supports this clone. The V gene is TRBV7-3, the J gene TRBJ1-6; D uncertain. CDR3 size: 14 residues. V lost 2 bases, J lost 7 bases, and 9 bases lay in between. CDR1 and CDR2 (germline): SGHTA, FQGTGA. The CDR3 loop is CASSLSVGNSPLHF. The CDR3 DNA follows: TGTGCCAGCAGCTTATCTGTAGGGAATTCACCCCTCCACTTT. The full variable domain, its missing parts supplied by reference TRBV7-3 and TRBJ1-6, is GAGVSQTPSNKVTEKGKYVELRCDPISGHTALYWYRQSLGQGPEFLIYFQGTGAADDSGLPNDRFFAVRPEGSVSTLKIQRTERGDSAVYLCASSLSVGNSPLHFGNGTRLTVT.

A single count supports this clone. The chain couples TRBV5-1 to TRBJ1-2; TRBD1 aligns across 10 bases. The CDR3 is 14 amino acids. The J segment lost 3 bases and the V segment lost 7 bases, leaving 6 bases of the junction unmatched. Germline CDR1 and CDR2: SGHRS and YFSETQ. DNA for the CDR3: TGCGCCAGCTGGGGACAGGGGAGTCACTATGGCTACACCTTC. It is translated as CASWGQGSHYGYTF.

The rearrangement uses TRBV7-8 and TRBJ1-6; 7 nucleotides line up with TRBD1. V dropped 5 bases and J dropped 6; count of bases not matched to a gene: 4. Germline values: CDR1 SGHVS, CDR2 FQNEAQ. The CDR3 spans 14 residues. For the CDR3, the DNA is TGTGCCAGCAGCCCGGGACAGTCTAATTCACCCCTCCACTTT. The encoded protein is CASSPGQSNSPLHF.

The rearrangement uses TRBV7-9 and TRBJ2-3; D possibly uses TRBD1 or TRBD2 (5 bases each). The CDR3 spans 13 residues. With 1 base removed from V and 10 bases from J, the gap between germline ends came to 12 bases. Germline lookup yields CDR1 SEHNR and CDR2 FQNEAQ (reference sequence). The CDR3 loop reads CASSLEERGSQYF. Here the CDR3 DNA reads TGTGCCAGCAGCTTAGAGGAGAGGGGCTCGCAGTATTTT.

Comments on this clone: This sample includes further DNA sequences coding for the same CDR3. The chain couples TRBV6-5 to TRBJ1-2, with 7 nucleotides matching TRBD1. The CDR3 has 12 amino acids. CDR1 is MNHEY, CDR2 SVGAGI, per germline. After removal of 6 bases from V and 5 bases from J, the junction contained 3 bases not matched to a gene. In DNA, the CDR3 is TGTGCCAGCAGGGGACAGTCTTATGGCTACACCTTC. Amino acids: CASRGQSYGYTF.

The CDR3: CASSYGQPRDNTEAFF. The CDR3 DNA follows: TGTGCCAGCAGTTACGGACAGCCCCGGGATAACACTGAAGCTTTCTTT. The rearrangement joins TRBV27 to TRBJ1-1; maybe TRBD1 (6 bases). Germline lookup yields CDR1 MNHEY and CDR2 SMNVEV (reference sequence). V was trimmed by 4 bases and J by 2 bases, leaving 17 bases between them. CDR3 size: 16 residues.

The chain employs TRBV5-1 and TRBJ2-6; 7 nucleotides agree with TRBD2. The CDR3 is 16 residues long. Per germline, CDR1 SGHRS and CDR2 YFSETQ. V lost 4 bases, J lost 0 bases, and 4 bases stayed unmatched. DNA of the CDR3: TGCGCCAGCAGCCTGGGAGGGGTCTCTGGGGCCAACGTCCTGACTTTC. It is translated as CASSLGGVSGANVLTF.

The chain uses TRBV24-1 and TRBJ2-2; 9 bases fit TRBD1. Germline CDR1 reads KGHDR; CDR2 reads SFDVKD. Trimming took 4 bases from V and 0 from J; bases not matched to a gene: 2. The CDR3 contains 16 residues. The CDR3 loop reads CATSDRDRANTGELFF. CDR3 coding DNA: TGTGCCACCAGTGACCGGGACAGGGCGAACACCGGGGAGCTGTTTTTT.